The rows below give T cell receptor beta chains drawn from one sample of a study of control samples from healthy donors and cancer patients. Sequenced by immunoSEQ multiplex PCR; TCRdb stores in-frame clones only, minus some. The sample holds over 150,000 clones, around 90% seen once. Sequenced: blood. The receptors come from a woman aged 45-60 years in good health. The CDR3 runs from the conserved cysteine through the conserved F or W. The D gene is left open where the match is weak. Rows may omit the clone size; those that give it use once, few, many or a size class.

abundance	v_gene	d_gene	j_gene	CDR3nt	CDR3aa
once	TRBV11-1	TRBD2	TRBJ2-3	TGTGCCAGCAGCCACAGCGGGGGGGACACAGATACGCAGTATTTT	CASSHSGGDTDTQYF
NA	TRBV6-2/TRBV6-3	NA	TRBJ2-7	TGTGCCAGCAGTTACTCACCGAGGGGTGTCCGGGTCTCCAACGAGCAGTACTTC	CASSYSPRGVRVSNEQYF
NA	TRBV9	NA	TRBJ1-4	TGTGCCAGCAGCGGTAGAGTGGGGGGTGAAAAACTGTTTTTT	CASSGRVGGEKLFF
NA	TRBV18	TRBD2	TRBJ2-7	TGTGCCAGCTCACCTCGGGGGGGAGGCTACGAGCAGTACTTC	CASSPRGGGYEQYF
NA	TRBV7-2	TRBD2	TRBJ2-7	TGTGCCAGCAGCAGTAGCGGGAGGGGATCCTACGAGCAGTACTTC	CASSSSGRGSYEQYF
NA	TRBV21-1	NA	TRBJ1-6	TGTGCCAGCAGCAATCCGGGATCACCCCTCCACTTT	CASSNPGSPLHF
NA	TRBV30	NA	TRBJ1-3	TGTGCCTGGAGTCCTCAGGGCTCTGGAAACACCATATATTTT	CAWSPQGSGNTIYF
NA	TRBV6-5	NA	TRBJ2-7	TGTGCCAGCAGCCCCAGCGCGGGGGAGCAGTACTTC	CASSPSAGEQYF
NA	TRBV3-1/TRBV3-2	TRBD1	TRBJ1-6	TGTGCCAGCAGTCGCGGGACAGGGGCTTCACCCCTCCACTTT	CASSRGTGASPLHF
NA	TRBV29-1	TRBD2	TRBJ2-1	TGCAGCGTTTTGGGACTAGCCTATGAGCAGTTCTTC	CSVLGLAYEQFF
NA	TRBV28	TRBD1	TRBJ2-7	TGTGCCAGCAGTTTCGAAGGGACAGTGGCCTACGAGCAGTACTTC	CASSFEGTVAYEQYF
NA	TRBV6-6	NA	TRBJ1-1	TGTGCCAGCAGTACCCAGGTATCCATGAACACTGAAGCTTTCTTT	CASSTQVSMNTEAFF
once	TRBV28	NA	TRBJ1-1	TGTGCCACCAGGTTTTGGGTGAACACTGAAGCTTTCTTT	CATRFWVNTEAFF
NA	TRBV7-2	NA	TRBJ1-5	TGTGCCAGCAGCTTTGGGTCGGGGGGAGCCCAGCATTTT	CASSFGSGGAQHF
NA	TRBV29-1	TRBD1	TRBJ2-7	TGCGGAGCTTTGGGACAGGGCGTATCCTACGAGCAGTACTTC	CGALGQGVSYEQYF
NA	TRBV3-1/TRBV3-2	NA	TRBJ1-2	TGTGCCAGCAGCCAAGGATCAGCTTCTGCTAACTATGGCTACACCTTC	CASSQGSASANYGYTF
NA	TRBV5-1	NA	TRBJ2-3	TGCGCCAGCAGCTTGGATGGTTCAGATACGCAGTATTTT	CASSLDGSDTQYF
NA	TRBV6-2/TRBV6-3	NA	TRBJ2-6	TGTGCCAGCAGCCGAGGGGACGGTGGTGGGGCCAACGTCCTGACTTTC	CASSRGDGGGANVLTF
once	TRBV7-3	TRBD2	TRBJ2-1	TGTGCCAGCCGGATTAGCGGGACCTACAATGAGCAGTTCTTC	CASRISGTYNEQFF
NA	TRBV4-1	NA	TRBJ2-2	TGCGCCAGCAGCCAATATGCGGGGAACACCGGGGAGCTGTTTTTT	CASSQYAGNTGELFF
NA	TRBV13	NA	TRBJ2-5	TGTGCCAGCAGCTTAGGAGTACAGACCCAGTACTTC	CASSLGVQTQYF
NA	TRBV7-2	NA	TRBJ1-6	TGTGCCACAAGGGAGCAGTTCAATTCACCCCTCCACTTT	CATREQFNSPLHF
NA	TRBV7-2	TRBD2	TRBJ2-7	TGTGCCAGCAGCTTACGTCTAGCGGGAGCCCCCTTTCGCGAGCAGTACTTC	CASSLRLAGAPFREQYF
NA	TRBV7-9	NA	TRBJ1-6	TGTGCCAGCAGCTCAGGGGTAGGGACGATTTCGTCACCCCTCCACTTT	CASSSGVGTISSPLHF
NA	TRBV5-1	NA	TRBJ2-1	TGCGCCAGCGATCGGGGTGGTGAGCAGTTCTTC	CASDRGGEQFF
NA	TRBV5-1	NA	TRBJ1-1	TGCGCCAGCAGCTTGTCGACAACAACCAACACTGAAGCTTTCTTT	CASSLSTTTNTEAFF
few	TRBV7-9	NA	TRBJ1-1	TGTGCCAGATTCTCCCTGGGCTTGAACACTGAAGCTTTCTTT	CARFSLGLNTEAFF
NA	TRBV4-1	NA	TRBJ1-5	TGCGCCAGCAGCCAAGATGGGGGGGTGAGCAATCAGCCCCAGCATTTT	CASSQDGGVSNQPQHF
NA	TRBV28	NA	TRBJ2-7	TGTGCCAGCAGTTTGCGCCAGCCCCACGAGCAGTACTTC	CASSLRQPHEQYF
once	TRBV5-1	NA	TRBJ1-6	TGCGCCAGCAGCTTGGATAATAATTCACCCCTCCACTTT	CASSLDNNSPLHF
NA	TRBV2	TRBD1	TRBJ1-2	TGTGCCAGTTTTGAGAGGGGGACAGCCGGGATCTATGGCTACACCTTC	CASFERGTAGIYGYTF
NA	TRBV28	NA	TRBJ2-7	TGTGCCAGCAGTTTCCCCCCGATTTACGAGCAGTACTTC	CASSFPPIYEQYF
NA	TRBV5-1	TRBD2	TRBJ2-5	TGCGCCAGCAGCTTGGGGGCCCGACTAGCGGGGCGCCAAGAGACCCAGTACTTC	CASSLGARLAGRQETQYF
NA	TRBV7-2	NA	TRBJ1-3	TGTGCCAGCAGCGCCGAGACAGGCTCTGGAAACACCATATATTTT	CASSAETGSGNTIYF
NA	TRBV5-1	NA	TRBJ1-1	TGCGCCAGCAGCTTGAGTCAGGCGATGCCAGCTTTCTTT	CASSLSQAMPAFF
NA	TRBV19	NA	TRBJ1-1	TGTGCCAGTGGGGGGGTGAACACTGAAGCTTTCTTT	CASGGVNTEAFF
few	TRBV5-1	NA	TRBJ1-5	TGCGCCAGCAGCCAGGACAGTCTCAATCAGCCCCAGCATTTT	CASSQDSLNQPQHF
once	TRBV30	TRBD1	TRBJ2-7	TGTGCTGCGGACAGGGTTATATCCTACGAGCAGTACTTC	CAADRVISYEQYF
NA	TRBV28	TRBD2	TRBJ2-2	TGTGCCAGCAGTTTCCTCGGACTAGCGGGCCCCGGGGAGCTGTTTTTT	CASSFLGLAGPGELFF
once	TRBV12-5	TRBD2	TRBJ2-5	TGTGCTAGTGGTTTGGGCAGTAGCGGGAGGCAGGAGACCCAGTACTTC	CASGLGSSGRQETQYF
NA	TRBV4-2	NA	TRBJ1-1	TGTGCCAGCATAGGGAACAGGGATCAAGCTTTCTTT	CASIGNRDQAFF
NA	TRBV4-3	TRBD1	TRBJ2-7	TGCGCCAGCAGCCAAGATGGGACAGGCTACGAGCAGTACTTC	CASSQDGTGYEQYF
NA	TRBV9	NA	TRBJ2-5	TGTGCCAGCAGCCCTTCGCCCCAGACGGAGACCCAGTACTTC	CASSPSPQTETQYF
NA	TRBV30	NA	TRBJ1-1	TGTGCCTGGGGCCGAGGGCTGAACACTGAAGCTTTCTTT	CAWGRGLNTEAFF
NA	TRBV19	NA	TRBJ2-7	TGTGCCAGTAGTATCGGGCAATCCTACGAGCAGTACTTC	CASSIGQSYEQYF
NA	TRBV5-1	NA	TRBJ1-4	TGCGCCAGCAGCCCCTCGCTAAAGTGGGATGAAAAACTGTTTTTT	CASSPSLKWDEKLFF
once	TRBV19	TRBD1	TRBJ1-5	TGTGCCAGTAGTTCCTCCGGGACAGGGGATCAGCCCCAGCATTTT	CASSSSGTGDQPQHF
once	TRBV28	NA	TRBJ1-2	TGTGCCAGCAGTACCCCTTCCGGGCCCTTC	CASSTPSGPF
NA	TRBV9	NA	TRBJ2-1	TGTGCCAGCAGCGTCGGGGGAGGTGGTGAGCAGTTCTTC	CASSVGGGGEQFF
NA	TRBV19	TRBD2	TRBJ2-5	TGTGCCAGTAGGCCTGGCGGGGGGCCGGATGGAGAGACCCAGTACTTC	CASRPGGGPDGETQYF
NA	TRBV4-2	NA	TRBJ2-7	TGTGCCAGCAGCCAAGAACGGGGTCGGACCTACGAGCAGTACTTC	CASSQERGRTYEQYF
NA	TRBV10-3	NA	TRBJ1-3	TGTGCCATCATGGCTGGAAACACCATATATTTT	CAIMAGNTIYF
NA	TRBV4-3	TRBD2	TRBJ2-1	TGCGCCAGCAGCCAAGAGAGGGGACTAGCGTTTTACAATGAGCAGTTCTTC	CASSQERGLAFYNEQFF